The 30 T cell receptor beta chains reported below all come from one sample, sequenced in a study of T-cell memory formation after mild COVID-19. One entry per CDR3 protein, called by TCRdb with MiXCR from the 5' RACE reads. This sample carries approximately 260,000 distinct CDR3 sequences, over 15% of them seen once, and the ten largest clones take under 25%. Material for sequencing was PBMCs or a T cell subset sorted from them (not recorded which). The receptor source for this set is a man aged 18 to 29 who had mild COVID-19 (a few samples of this study predate the infection). Cell type and time point are not known.

This clonotype was counted only a few times. CDR3 bases: TGTGCCAGCAGCCCGAACAACCGGGGCGGCTACACCTTC. It is translated as CASSPNNRGGYTF. This chain connects TRBV7-6 to TRBJ1-2; D is perhaps TRBD1 (5 bases). The CDR3 is 13 residues long. V was pared by 5 bases and J by 8 bases, with 15 bases between. Germline V gene sequence: CDR1 SGHVS, CDR2 FNYEAQ.

V and J are TRBV4-1 and TRBJ1-4; D remains unclear. V lost 0 bases, J lost 4 bases, and 6 bases lay in between. The germline gives CDR1 MGHRA, CDR2 YSYEKL. The CDR3 consists of 14 residues. The CDR3 is CASSQDPGNEKLFF. CDR3 coding DNA: TGCGCCAGCAGCCAAGATCCGGGTAATGAAAAACTGTTTTTT.

The chain has TRBV6-5 and TRBJ1-1, with D possibly matching TRBD1 (6 bases). The CDR3 loop spans 11 amino acids. V shed 7 bases and J shed 10 bases, with 13 bases lying between them. Germline V gene lookup returns CDR1 MNHEY and CDR2 SVGAGI. CDR3 DNA sequence: TGTGCCAGCACCAATCAGGGGTTAGCTTTCTTT. Translated: CASTNQGLAFF.

This clonotype has just a few counts. The V call is TRBV30, the J call TRBJ2-7; D gene unclear. Deletions cut 3 bases from V and 6 bases from J, with 9 bases between. This CDR3 contains 11 residues. Germline lookup yields CDR1 GTSNPN and CDR2 SVGIG (reference sequence). Here the CDR3 DNA reads TGTGCCTGGAGCGGGTTTGGCGAGCAGTACTTC. It translates to CAWSGFGEQYF.

The chain combines TRBV6-5 with TRBJ2-3, with D possibly matching TRBD2 (5 bases). V lost 9 bases to trimming and J lost 5 bases, with 18 bases between them. The CDR3 loop spans 14 amino acids. Germline-derived CDR1 and CDR2 are MNHEY and SVGAGI. CDR3 sequence (DNA): TGTGCCAGAAGGCCGGGATTGTTCCAAGATACGCAGTATTTT. Translated, it gives CARRPGLFQDTQYF.

This clonotype was recorded a few times. The V call is TRBV28, the J call TRBJ1-5; D is ambiguous. CDR1 and CDR2 from the germline V gene are MDHEN and SYDVKM. Trimming stripped 5 bases from V and 1 base from J, with 15 bases between. This CDR3 contains 16 residues. This CDR3 reads CASSPPLTGSNQPQHF. The CDR3 DNA reads TGTGCCAGCAGTCCACCCCTGACTGGAAGCAATCAGCCCCAGCATTTT.

The chain recombines TRBV7-3 with TRBJ2-3, with 8 positions matching TRBD2. V dropped 5 bases and J dropped 4; count of bases not matched to a gene: 8. The CDR3 runs to 15 residues. Germline CDR1 and CDR2: SGHTA and FQGTGA. In DNA form, the CDR3 reads TGTGCCAGCAGCGCCTTAGCGGGACGGCCAGATACGCAGTATTTT. It specifies CASSALAGRPDTQYF.

This clonotype was counted only a few times. The rearrangement links TRBV7-2 to TRBJ1-5, with D uncertain. Germline V gene data show CDR1 as SGHTA and CDR2 as FQGNSA. Trimming cost V 3 bases and J 6 bases, with 6 bases left between them. The CDR3 covers 12 residues. Written as DNA, the CDR3 is TGTGCCAGCAGCTTCGGAAGTCAGCCCCAGCATTTT. The encoded protein is CASSFGSQPQHF.

The V and J genes are TRBV4-3 and TRBJ2-7; 10 bases align to TRBD1. CDR3 length equals 19 residues. Germline lookup yields CDR1 LGHNA and CDR2 YSLEER. V trimming: 0 bases; J trimming: 3 bases; junction bases outside the gene matches: 14. DNA of the CDR3: TGCGCCAGCAGCCAAGATACGACAGGGGGCTTGGTTGTAGGCTACGAGCAGTACTTC. This translates into CASSQDTTGGLVVGYEQYF.

This clonotype was seen only a few times. The chain joins TRBV7-2 to TRBJ2-3, with 8 bases aligning to TRBD2. Germline lookup yields CDR1 SGHTA and CDR2 FQGNSA. CDR3 length equals 13 residues. Losses at the gene ends were 1 base for V and 8 bases for J; bases not matched to a gene: 2. As DNA, the CDR3 is TGTGCCAGCAGCTTAGATGCGGGGGGTACGCAGTATTTT. Its translation: CASSLDAGGTQYF.

This clonotype occurred a few times. V and J are TRBV15 and TRBJ2-1; 12 bases are a match to TRBD2. The CDR3 has 16 amino acids. The V segment lost 6 bases and the J segment 0 bases; nucleotides outside the gene matches: 3. The germline CDR1 and CDR2 sequences are LNHNV and YYDKDF (reference sequence). The CDR3 coding sequence is TGTGCCACCAGGGGACTAGCGGGCGACTCCTACAATGAGCAGTTCTTC. It yields the protein CATRGLAGDSYNEQFF.

This clonotype has ten or more counts. The chain links TRBV5-6 to TRBJ2-5; 10 bases line up with TRBD1. Germline CDR1 SGHDT, CDR2 YYEEEE. Germline trimming cut 4 bases from V and 5 bases from J; bases unmatched to any gene: 5. The CDR3 is 14 residues long. CDR3 DNA: TGTGCCAGCAGCATCGGACAGGGGGTGGAGACCCAGTACTTC. This gives the protein CASSIGQGVETQYF.

The chain links TRBV4-2 to TRBJ1-1; D call uncertain. There are 13 residues in the CDR3. Looked up from germline, CDR1 is LGHNA and CDR2 is YNFKEQ. V lost 1 base and J lost 7, with 10 bases in between. CDR3: CASSQVRSGEAFF. Here the CDR3 DNA reads TGTGCCAGCAGCCAAGTTCGGTCCGGTGAAGCTTTCTTT.

J is TRBJ1-5 and V is TRBV4-1, with TRBD1 matching over 7 bases. The CDR3 loop spans 16 amino acids. Per the germline V gene, CDR1 is MGHRA and CDR2 is YSYEKL. With V trimmed by 1 base and J by 7 bases, 10 bases remained unmatched. This CDR3 reads CASSQVDRAITQPQHF. The CDR3 DNA reads TGCGCCAGCAGCCAAGTTGACAGGGCTATCACCCAGCCCCAGCATTTT.

This chain connects TRBV18 to TRBJ1-2; tentative D call: TRBD1 (6 bases). The germline V and J ends were trimmed by 0 bases and 7 bases, with 15 bases remaining between them. There are 15 residues in the CDR3. Germline CDR1 KGHSH, CDR2 LQKENI. This CDR3 is CASSPPRDTAFGYTF. CDR3 DNA: TGTGCCAGCTCACCACCCCGGGACACGGCATTTGGCTACACCTTC.

Points on this clonotype: A junction end diverges from the germline sequence, so it may reflect a read error. The chain joins TRBV5-1 to TRBJ2-2, with D possibly matching TRBD2 (6 bases). This CDR3 is built from 13 residues. The V gene's germline CDR1 is SGHRS and CDR2 YFSETQ. The CDR3 protein is CASRPRGTGELIF. The CDR3 DNA reads as TGCGCCAGCAGACCTCGGGGGACCGGGGAGCTGATTTTT.

The chain combines TRBV7-2 with TRBJ1-3; 7 positions agree with TRBD1. CDR1 is SGHTA and CDR2 is FQGNSA in the germline V gene. The CDR3 covers 13 residues. V dropped 4 bases and J dropped 8; count of bases not matched to a gene: 5. CDR3 nucleotide sequence: TGTGCCAGCAGCTCCTACAGGGGCGACACCATATATTTT. Its protein is CASSSYRGDTIYF.

The chain is built from TRBV7-2 and TRBJ1-2; D gene ambiguous. CDR1 is SGHTA, CDR2 FQGNSA, per germline. Trimming left V 3 bases short and J 5 bases short, with 7 bases between. The CDR3 is 12 residues long. The DNA of the CDR3 is TGTGCCAGCAGCTTTATGATTTATGGCTACACCTTC. It codes for CASSFMIYGYTF.

V and J are TRBV28 and TRBJ1-4; D is possibly TRBD1 (6 bases). The V gene's germline CDR1 is MDHEN and CDR2 SYDVKM. V dropped 7 bases and J dropped 14 bases, with 20 bases sitting between them. The CDR3 has 13 residues. In DNA, the CDR3 is TGTGCCAGCATGGATTATCGCGACAGGTTTCTGTTTTTT. It codes for CASMDYRDRFLFF.

Only a few counts were recorded for this clonotype. The rearrangement links TRBV5-8 to TRBJ1-6; D is unresolved. The V gene's germline CDR1 is SGHTS and CDR2 YDEGEE. CDR3 length: 12 residues. The germline V and J ends were trimmed by 0 bases and 9 bases, with 4 bases remaining between them. Here the CDR3 reads CASSLALSPLHF. DNA for the CDR3: TGTGCCAGCAGCTTGGCCCTTTCACCCCTCCACTTT. Complete variable domain (other parts from reference TRBV5-8 and TRBJ1-6): EAGVTQSPTHLIKTRGQQATLRCSPISGHTSVYWYQQALGLGLQFLLWYDEGEERNRGNFPPRFSGRQFPNYSSELNVNALELEDSALYLCASSLALSPLHFGNGTRLTVT.

The gene calls are TRBV7-9 and TRBJ2-1; a possible D gene is TRBD2 (6 bases). Germline lookup yields CDR1 SEHNR and CDR2 FQNEAQ (reference sequence). Trimming shortened V by 2 bases and J by 7 bases, and 21 bases separated the two germline ends. CDR3 length: 17 residues. The CDR3 loop reads CASSLPQGRPGRNEQFF. Written as DNA, the CDR3 is TGTGCCAGCAGCTTACCTCAAGGGAGGCCGGGGCGGAATGAGCAGTTCTTC.

Only a few counts were recorded for this clonotype. The J gene is TRBJ2-2, the V gene TRBV29-1; D is uncertain. The CDR3 runs 16 residues. V was shortened by 5 bases and J by 4 bases, with 20 bases between the two germline ends. Per the germline V gene, CDR1 is SQVTM and CDR2 is ANQGSEA. DNA for the CDR3: TGCAGCGTTAGAGGTCTAGGCAGGAGAGTCACCGGGGAGCTGTTTTTT. The encoded protein is CSVRGLGRRVTGELFF.

This clonotype appeared a few times. CDR3 protein: CASSSSATDTQYF. The CDR3 coding sequence is TGTGCCAGCAGCTCGTCTGCTACAGATACGCAGTATTTT. This chain links TRBV7-2 with TRBJ2-3, with D unclear. In germline, CDR1 is SGHTA, CDR2 FQGNSA. The CDR3 extends over 13 amino acids. V was clipped by 4 bases and J by 3 bases, with 8 bases between them.

This clonotype was seen at least ten times. CDR3 bases: TGTGCCAGCAGCTTAGCATCACAGGGAGGCAAAAACATTCAGTACTTC. Protein product: CASSLASQGGKNIQYF. V and J are TRBV7-2 and TRBJ2-4; either TRBD1 or TRBD2 may fit D (6 bases each). Germline assignment: CDR1 SGHTA and CDR2 FQGNSA. The CDR3 consists of 16 residues. Trimming removed 0 bases from V and 3 bases from J, with 12 bases in between.

This clonotype has just a few counts. The DNA for the CDR3 is TGCAGTGCTTCTAGTGTCCCCTACAATGAGCAGTTCTTC. Encoded protein: CSASSVPYNEQFF. The chain is built from TRBV20-1 and TRBJ2-1; no clear D gene. Germline V gene data show CDR1 as DFQATT and CDR2 as SNEGSKA (reference sequence). The CDR3 contains 13 residues. V was trimmed by 5 bases and J by 2 bases, leaving 10 bases between them.

This clonotype was recorded at least ten times. This chain connects TRBV3-1 to TRBJ2-5, with TRBD2 matching over 9 bases. CDR1 LGHDT and CDR2 YNNKEL come from the germline V gene (reference sequence). The CDR3 has 16 amino acids. With V trimmed by 4 bases and J by 1 base, 7 bases remained unmatched. The CDR3 here is CASSPSLAGLQETQYF. The DNA of the CDR3 is TGTGCCAGCAGCCCCAGCCTAGCGGGGCTCCAAGAGACCCAGTACTTC.

V gene TRBV27 combines with J gene TRBJ2-3, with 8 bases that match TRBD2. V gave up 6 bases and J gave up 2 bases; unmatched junction bases: 7. This CDR3 has 15 amino acids. Per the germline V gene, CDR1 is MNHEY and CDR2 is SMNVEV (reference sequence). The CDR3 spells CASRPIGLATDTQYF. CDR3 coding DNA: TGTGCCAGCAGGCCAATCGGACTAGCCACAGATACGCAGTATTTT.

This clonotype occurred a few times. V gene TRBV6-5 combines with J gene TRBJ1-6, with D maybe TRBD1 (6 bases). The CDR3 loop spans 11 amino acids. Trimming took 10 bases from V and 7 from J, leaving 8 bases between them. CDR1 and CDR2 (germline): MNHEY, SVGAGI. CDR3 DNA: TGTGCCACCAGGGGAAATTCACCCCTCCACTTT. Protein sequence: CATRGNSPLHF.

By share of the sample, this clonotype is medium-sized. The rearrangement uses TRBV4-3 and TRBJ2-6; D uncertain. Germline values: CDR1 LGHNA, CDR2 YSLEER. The CDR3 is made up of 17 amino acids. Between the trimmed V and J ends, which lost 1 base and 0 bases, there was a span of 10 bases. The CDR3 DNA sequence: TGCGCCAGCAGCCAAGGGTCCAGCCCCTCTGGGGCCAACGTCCTGACTTTC. It is translated as CASSQGSSPSGANVLTF.

This clonotype was recorded a few times. The J gene is TRBJ2-5, the V gene TRBV5-1; D not certain. The V gene's germline CDR1 is SGHRS and CDR2 YFSETQ. The CDR3 spans 13 residues. V was cut by 4 bases and J by 2 bases, with 9 bases left in between. CDR3 DNA: TGCGCCAGCAGCCCCCTTAGACAAGAGACCCAGTACTTC. It encodes CASSPLRQETQYF.